A selection of T cell receptor beta chains follows, all from one sample in a study of siplizumab effects on memory and regulatory T cells. Profiling relied on immunoSEQ multiplex PCR, and the TCRdb table lists in-frame clones only, not all of them. The profile shows 75,000 to 100,000 clones, 85% to 95% of them singletons. Sequences were obtained from non-Treg CD4+ T cells sorted from blood. The receptors here all came from a human donor in good health. Each CDR3 is given with its conserved first and last residue. The order of the fields is V gene, J gene, CDR3 protein.

v_gene: TRBV27; j_gene: TRBJ1-6; CDR3aa: CASSLNLGRYNSPLHF
v_gene: TRBV7-2; j_gene: TRBJ2-5; CDR3aa: CASSFVGTGGETQYF
v_gene: TRBV2; j_gene: TRBJ2-7; CDR3aa: CASSEATGYEQYF
v_gene: TRBV27; j_gene: TRBJ2-7; CDR3aa: CASSLSPGQGAYEQYF
v_gene: TRBV30; j_gene: TRBJ1-4; CDR3aa: CAWSDGGAGEKLFF
v_gene: TRBV4-3; j_gene: TRBJ2-5; CDR3aa: CASSQAPSAGGAETQYF
v_gene: TRBV7-3; j_gene: TRBJ2-1; CDR3aa: CASSPGAGLRYNEQFF
v_gene: TRBV10-1; j_gene: TRBJ2-1; CDR3aa: CASSLGGTGNNEQFF
v_gene: TRBV18; j_gene: TRBJ2-4; CDR3aa: CASSRDPGDIQYF
v_gene: TRBV7-3; j_gene: TRBJ2-2; CDR3aa: CASTKGNTGELFF
v_gene: TRBV7-9; j_gene: TRBJ2-4; CDR3aa: CASSLIRTDLTKNIQYF
v_gene: TRBV28; j_gene: TRBJ2-5; CDR3aa: CASNLYPPWKETQYF
v_gene: TRBV27; j_gene: TRBJ2-7; CDR3aa: CASGTRDRGHEQYF
v_gene: TRBV5-6; j_gene: TRBJ1-1; CDR3aa: CASSLSRLQRTEAFF
v_gene: TRBV4-2; j_gene: TRBJ2-4; CDR3aa: CASSQDGLGPGGENIQYF
v_gene: TRBV19; j_gene: TRBJ2-7; CDR3aa: CASSRDRAGYEQYF
v_gene: TRBV18; j_gene: TRBJ2-4; CDR3aa: CASSPPAGASAKNIQYF
v_gene: TRBV7-9; j_gene: TRBJ1-6; CDR3aa: CASSFWTADNSPLHF
v_gene: TRBV9; j_gene: TRBJ2-3; CDR3aa: CASSPASGGRTDTQYF
v_gene: TRBV19; j_gene: TRBJ1-2; CDR3aa: CASSTLQGNYGYTF
v_gene: TRBV19; j_gene: TRBJ2-1; CDR3aa: CASSILAGGNEQFF
v_gene: TRBV2; j_gene: TRBJ1-5; CDR3aa: CASSEDRGQIGNQPQHF
v_gene: TRBV5-1; j_gene: TRBJ2-5; CDR3aa: CASSPPWASGIQETQYF
v_gene: TRBV7-2; j_gene: TRBJ2-5; CDR3aa: CASSLAGGLETQYF
v_gene: TRBV9; j_gene: TRBJ2-2; CDR3aa: CASSPHRYGELFF
v_gene: TRBV11-3; j_gene: TRBJ2-7; CDR3aa: CASSPGGGGPYEQYF
v_gene: TRBV11-1; j_gene: TRBJ2-5; CDR3aa: CASSLEGHPRKTQYF
v_gene: TRBV11-2; j_gene: TRBJ2-4; CDR3aa: CASSFSGVGGSNIQYF
v_gene: TRBV9; j_gene: TRBJ1-1; CDR3aa: CASSPTGTGRTEAFF
v_gene: TRBV5-1; j_gene: TRBJ1-2; CDR3aa: CASSLDSYGYTF
v_gene: TRBV30; j_gene: TRBJ1-1; CDR3aa: CAWTRTANTEAFF
v_gene: TRBV6-5; j_gene: TRBJ2-1; CDR3aa: CASSLSGGAYNEQFF
v_gene: TRBV10-1; j_gene: TRBJ1-5; CDR3aa: CASPGIHQPQHF
v_gene: TRBV7-9; j_gene: TRBJ1-1; CDR3aa: CASSLMGQTEAFF
v_gene: TRBV7-8; j_gene: TRBJ2-2; CDR3aa: CAIETSGSNTGELFF
v_gene: TRBV18; j_gene: TRBJ1-5; CDR3aa: CASSPPVGEGDSNQPQHF
v_gene: TRBV4-3; j_gene: TRBJ2-7; CDR3aa: CASSQGAGAYEQYF
v_gene: TRBV18; j_gene: TRBJ2-1; CDR3aa: CASSIRQDNEQFF
v_gene: TRBV7-9; j_gene: TRBJ1-4; CDR3aa: CASSSSEKLFF
v_gene: TRBV9; j_gene: TRBJ2-1; CDR3aa: CASSVAARALNEQFF
v_gene: TRBV6-6; j_gene: TRBJ1-3; CDR3aa: CASSYQGESGNTIYF
v_gene: TRBV29-1; j_gene: TRBJ1-5; CDR3aa: CSVATDSNQPQHF
v_gene: TRBV7-6; j_gene: TRBJ2-1; CDR3aa: CASSSLTSGGLRNEQFF
v_gene: TRBV4-1; j_gene: TRBJ2-1; CDR3aa: CASRGGQNYNEQFF
v_gene: TRBV29-1; j_gene: TRBJ1-1; CDR3aa: CSVEVLAGGTAFF
v_gene: TRBV29-1; j_gene: TRBJ2-7; CDR3aa: CSVGTGSYEQYF
v_gene: TRBV28; j_gene: TRBJ2-7; CDR3aa: CASSLFGTFYEQYF
v_gene: TRBV5-4; j_gene: TRBJ1-1; CDR3aa: CASSPGGSTEAFF
v_gene: TRBV7-9; j_gene: TRBJ2-2; CDR3aa: CASSDGGELFF
v_gene: TRBV27; j_gene: TRBJ2-5; CDR3aa: CASSLHRYQETQYF
v_gene: TRBV13; j_gene: TRBJ2-1; CDR3aa: CASSQGTYNEQFF
v_gene: TRBV5-8; j_gene: TRBJ1-2; CDR3aa: CASSVLGTPFRFGYGYTF